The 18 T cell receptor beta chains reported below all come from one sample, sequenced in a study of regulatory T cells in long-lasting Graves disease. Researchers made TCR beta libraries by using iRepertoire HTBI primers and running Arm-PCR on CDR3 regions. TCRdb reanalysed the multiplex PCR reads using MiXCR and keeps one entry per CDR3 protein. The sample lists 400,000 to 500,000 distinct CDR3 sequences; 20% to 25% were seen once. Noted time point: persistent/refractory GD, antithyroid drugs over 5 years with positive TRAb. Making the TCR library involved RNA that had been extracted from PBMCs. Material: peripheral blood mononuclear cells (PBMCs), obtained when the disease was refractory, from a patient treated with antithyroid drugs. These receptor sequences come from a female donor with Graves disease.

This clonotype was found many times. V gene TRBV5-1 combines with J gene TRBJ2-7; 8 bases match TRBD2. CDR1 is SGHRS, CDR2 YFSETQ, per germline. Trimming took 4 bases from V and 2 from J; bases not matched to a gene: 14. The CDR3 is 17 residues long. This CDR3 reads CASSQEGLGLVPYEQYF. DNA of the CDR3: TGCGCCAGCAGCCAGGAGGGCCTGGGACTAGTGCCCTACGAGCAGTACTTC.

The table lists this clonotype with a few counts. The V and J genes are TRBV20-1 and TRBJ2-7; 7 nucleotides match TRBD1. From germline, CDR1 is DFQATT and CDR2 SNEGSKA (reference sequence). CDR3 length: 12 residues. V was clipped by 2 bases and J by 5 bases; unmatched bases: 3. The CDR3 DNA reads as TGCAGTGCTAGACAGGGGGTCAACGAGCAGTACTTC. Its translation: CSARQGVNEQYF.

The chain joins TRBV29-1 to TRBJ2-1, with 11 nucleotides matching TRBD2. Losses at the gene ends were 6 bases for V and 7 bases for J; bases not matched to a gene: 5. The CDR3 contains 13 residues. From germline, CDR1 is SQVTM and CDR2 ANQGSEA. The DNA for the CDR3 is TGCAGCGTCCTGGGACTAGCGGAGAATGAGCAGTTCTTC. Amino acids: CSVLGLAENEQFF.

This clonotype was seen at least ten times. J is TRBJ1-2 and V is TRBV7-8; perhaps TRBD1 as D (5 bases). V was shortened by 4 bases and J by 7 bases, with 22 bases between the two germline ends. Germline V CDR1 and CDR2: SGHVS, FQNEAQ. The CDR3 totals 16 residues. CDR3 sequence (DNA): TGTGCCAGCAGCTCCCCGGGACTCTCGAACCCTCTTGGCTACACCTTC. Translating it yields CASSSPGLSNPLGYTF.

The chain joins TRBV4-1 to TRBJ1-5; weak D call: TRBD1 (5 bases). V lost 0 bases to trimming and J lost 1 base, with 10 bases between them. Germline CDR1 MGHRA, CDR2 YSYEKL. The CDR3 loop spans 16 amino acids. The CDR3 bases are TGCGCCAGCAGCCAAGAGGGGGGTCCAAGCAATCAGCCCCAGCATTTT. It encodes CASSQEGGPSNQPQHF.

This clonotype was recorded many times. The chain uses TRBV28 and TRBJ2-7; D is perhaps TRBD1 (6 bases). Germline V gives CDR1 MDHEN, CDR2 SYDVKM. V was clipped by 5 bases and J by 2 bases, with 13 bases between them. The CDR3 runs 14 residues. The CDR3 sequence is CASSTRDNTYEQYF. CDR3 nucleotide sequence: TGTGCCAGCAGTACCCGGGACAACACCTACGAGCAGTACTTC. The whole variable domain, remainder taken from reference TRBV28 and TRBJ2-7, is DVKVTQSSRYLVKRTGEKVFLECVQDMDHENMFWYRQDPGLGLRLIYFSYDVKMKEKGDIPEGYSVSREKKERFSLILESASTNQTSMYLCASSTRDNTYEQYFGPGTRLTVT.

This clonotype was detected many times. The CDR3 nucleotides read TGTGCCAGCAGTTTTGGGGCCAACGTCCTGACTTTC. This encodes CASSFGANVLTF. V gene TRBV6-2 or TRBV6-3 combines with J gene TRBJ2-6; D not certain. With 4 bases removed from V and 3 bases from J, the gap between germline ends came to 1 base. This CDR3 is 12 amino acids long. The V gene's germline CDR1 is MNHEY and CDR2 SVGEGT.

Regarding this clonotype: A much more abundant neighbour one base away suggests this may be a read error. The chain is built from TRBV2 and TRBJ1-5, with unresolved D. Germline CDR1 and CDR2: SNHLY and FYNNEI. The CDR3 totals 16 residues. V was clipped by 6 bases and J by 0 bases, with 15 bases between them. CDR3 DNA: TGTGCCAGCAGATGGAGTACTTCGGATAGCAATCAGCCCCAGCATTTT. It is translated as CASRWSTSDSNQPQHF.

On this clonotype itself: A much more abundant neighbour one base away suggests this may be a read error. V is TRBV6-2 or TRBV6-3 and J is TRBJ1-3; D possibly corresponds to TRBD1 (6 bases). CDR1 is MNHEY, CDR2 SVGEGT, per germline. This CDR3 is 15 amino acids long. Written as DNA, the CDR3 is TGTGTCAGCAGAGACAGCTCAGGGGCTGGAAACACCATATATTTT. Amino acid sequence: CVSRDSSGAGNTIYF.

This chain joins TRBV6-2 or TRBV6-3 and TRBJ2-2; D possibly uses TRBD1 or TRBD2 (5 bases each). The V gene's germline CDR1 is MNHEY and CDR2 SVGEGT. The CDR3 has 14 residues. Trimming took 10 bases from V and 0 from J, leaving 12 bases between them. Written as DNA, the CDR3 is TGTGCCATAGCCGGGACCCCGAACACCGGGGAGCTGTTTTTT. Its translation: CAIAGTPNTGELFF.

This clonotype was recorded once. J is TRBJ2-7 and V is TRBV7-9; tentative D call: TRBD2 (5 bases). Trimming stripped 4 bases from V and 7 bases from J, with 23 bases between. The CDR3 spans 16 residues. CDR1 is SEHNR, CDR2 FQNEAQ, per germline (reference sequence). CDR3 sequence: CASSSTRERSLGEQYF. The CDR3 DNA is TGTGCCAGCAGCTCCACGAGGGAGCGGTCCCTGGGAGAGCAGTACTTC.

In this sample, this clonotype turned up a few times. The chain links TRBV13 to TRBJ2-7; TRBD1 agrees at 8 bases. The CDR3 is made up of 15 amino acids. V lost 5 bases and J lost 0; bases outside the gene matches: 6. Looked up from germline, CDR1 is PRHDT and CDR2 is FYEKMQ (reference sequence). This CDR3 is CASSAGTGPSYEQYF. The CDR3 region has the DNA TGTGCCAGCAGCGCCGGGACAGGACCCTCCTACGAGCAGTACTTC.

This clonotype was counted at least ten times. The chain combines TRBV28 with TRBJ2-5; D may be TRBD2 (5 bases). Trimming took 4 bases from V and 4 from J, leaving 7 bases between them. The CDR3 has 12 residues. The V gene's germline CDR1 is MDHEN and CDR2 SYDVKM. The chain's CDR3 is CASSSGRETQYF. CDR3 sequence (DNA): TGTGCCAGCAGTTCGGGGAGAGAGACCCAGTACTTC.

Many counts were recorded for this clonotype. The CDR3 loop is CASSKSGGAVDEQYF. In DNA form, the CDR3 reads TGTGCCAGCAGCAAGTCAGGGGGCGCGGTCGACGAGCAGTACTTC. The chain uses TRBV11-2 and TRBJ2-7; 8 bases fit TRBD1. The CDR3 extends over 15 amino acids. V shed 5 bases and J 5 bases; nucleotides not matched to a gene: 11. Germline CDR1 is SGHAT and CDR2 is FQNNGV.

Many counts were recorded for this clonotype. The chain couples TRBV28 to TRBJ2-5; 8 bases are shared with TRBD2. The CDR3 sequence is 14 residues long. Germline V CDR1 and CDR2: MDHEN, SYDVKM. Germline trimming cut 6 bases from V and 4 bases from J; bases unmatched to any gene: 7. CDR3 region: CASSSRGGRETQYF. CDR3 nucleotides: TGTGCCAGCAGCAGCCGGGGGGGCCGAGAGACCCAGTACTTC.

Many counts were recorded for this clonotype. Here the CDR3 reads CASSYSLNGLRTEAFF. The DNA for the CDR3 is TGTGCCAGCAGTTACTCCCTAAACGGGCTGAGGACTGAAGCTTTCTTT. The V call is TRBV6-5, the J call TRBJ1-1; D is unclear. The CDR3 loop spans 16 amino acids. The germline V and J ends were trimmed by 0 bases and 5 bases, with 16 bases remaining between them. Germline lookup yields CDR1 MNHEY and CDR2 SVGAGI.

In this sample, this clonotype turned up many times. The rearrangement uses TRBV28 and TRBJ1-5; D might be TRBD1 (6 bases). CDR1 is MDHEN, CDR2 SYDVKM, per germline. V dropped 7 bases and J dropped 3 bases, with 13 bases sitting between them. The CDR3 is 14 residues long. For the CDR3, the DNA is TGTGCCAGCAAATCCACAGGGAACAATCAGCCCCAGCATTTT. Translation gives CASKSTGNNQPQHF.

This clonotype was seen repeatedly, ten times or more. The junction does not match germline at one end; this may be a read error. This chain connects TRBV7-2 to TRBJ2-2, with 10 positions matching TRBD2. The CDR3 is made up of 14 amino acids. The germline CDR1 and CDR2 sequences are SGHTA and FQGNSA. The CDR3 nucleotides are TGTGCCAGCAGCTTAACTAGCGGGACCGAGGAGCTGTTTTTT. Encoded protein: CASSLTSGTEELFF.